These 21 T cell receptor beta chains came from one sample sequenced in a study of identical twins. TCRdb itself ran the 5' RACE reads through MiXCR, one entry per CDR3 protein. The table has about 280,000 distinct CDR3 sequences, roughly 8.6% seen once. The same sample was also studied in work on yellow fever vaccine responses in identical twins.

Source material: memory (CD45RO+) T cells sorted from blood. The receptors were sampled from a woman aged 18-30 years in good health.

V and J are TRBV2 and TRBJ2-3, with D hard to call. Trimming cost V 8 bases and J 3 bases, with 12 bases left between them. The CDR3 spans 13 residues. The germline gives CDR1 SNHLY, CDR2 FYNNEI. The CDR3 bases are TGTGCCAGCCCCCCTCAGGCAACAGATACGCAGTATTTT. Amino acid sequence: CASPPQATDTQYF. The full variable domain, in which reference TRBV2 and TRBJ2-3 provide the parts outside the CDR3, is EPEVTQTPSHQVTQMGQEVILRCVPISNHLYFYWYRQILGQKVEFLVSFYNNEISEKSEIFDDQFSVERPDGSNFTLKIRSTKLEDSAMYFCASPPQATDTQYFGPGTRLTVL.

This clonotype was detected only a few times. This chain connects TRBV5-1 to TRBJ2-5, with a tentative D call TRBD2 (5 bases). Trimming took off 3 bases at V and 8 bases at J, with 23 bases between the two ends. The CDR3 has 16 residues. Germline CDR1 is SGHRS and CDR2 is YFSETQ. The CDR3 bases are TGCGCCAGCAGCTCGCTCAAACCCCCCCCTAGCCCAACCCAGTACTTC. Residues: CASSSLKPPPSPTQYF.

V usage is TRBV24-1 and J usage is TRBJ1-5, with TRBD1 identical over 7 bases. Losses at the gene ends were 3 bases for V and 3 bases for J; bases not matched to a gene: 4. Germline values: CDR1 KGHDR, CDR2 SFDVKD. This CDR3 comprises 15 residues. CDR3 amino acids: CATSDKQGHNQPQHF. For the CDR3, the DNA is TGTGCCACCAGTGATAAACAGGGGCACAATCAGCCCCAGCATTTT.

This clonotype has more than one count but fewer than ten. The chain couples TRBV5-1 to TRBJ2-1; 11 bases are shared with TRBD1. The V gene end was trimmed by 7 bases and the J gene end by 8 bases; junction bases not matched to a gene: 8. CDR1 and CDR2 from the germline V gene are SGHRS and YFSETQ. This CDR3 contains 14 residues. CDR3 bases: TGCGCCAGCCAAGGGACAGGGGGGATCGATGAGCAGTTCTTC. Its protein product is CASQGTGGIDEQFF. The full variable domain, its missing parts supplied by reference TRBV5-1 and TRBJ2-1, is KAGVTQTPRYLIKTRGQQVTLSCSPISGHRSVSWYQQTPGQGLQFLFEYFSETQRNKGNFPGRFSGRQFSNSRSEMNVSTLELGDSALYLCASQGTGGIDEQFFGPGTRLTVL.

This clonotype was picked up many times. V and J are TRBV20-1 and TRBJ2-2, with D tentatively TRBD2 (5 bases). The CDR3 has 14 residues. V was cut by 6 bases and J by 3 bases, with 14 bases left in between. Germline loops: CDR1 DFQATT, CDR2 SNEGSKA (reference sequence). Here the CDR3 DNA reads TGCAGTGCCCAGGCCCGGGGAGACACCGGGGAGCTGTTTTTT. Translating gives CSAQARGDTGELFF.

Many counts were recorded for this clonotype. CDR3 sequence (DNA): TGTGCCAGCAGTCCGGGACCTGGGGCAGAGACCCAGTACTTC. It encodes CASSPGPGAETQYF. The gene calls are TRBV12-3 or TRBV12-4 and TRBJ2-5, with D possibly called TRBD1 or TRBD2 (5 bases each). V lost 5 bases and J lost 4, with 14 bases in between. The CDR3 is 14 residues long.

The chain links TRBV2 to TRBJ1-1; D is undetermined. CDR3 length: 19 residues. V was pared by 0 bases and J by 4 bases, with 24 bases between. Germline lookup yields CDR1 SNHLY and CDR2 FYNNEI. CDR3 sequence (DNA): TGTGCCAGCAGTGAAGCGCTTGGATCCAATAATCGCCGAACCACTGAAGCTTTCTTT. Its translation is CASSEALGSNNRRTTEAFF.

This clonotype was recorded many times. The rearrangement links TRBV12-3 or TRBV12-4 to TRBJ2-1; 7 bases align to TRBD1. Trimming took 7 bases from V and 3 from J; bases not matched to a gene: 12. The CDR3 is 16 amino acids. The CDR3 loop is CASTIYGRQGYNEQFF. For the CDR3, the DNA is TGTGCCAGCACCATTTACGGCAGACAGGGCTACAATGAGCAGTTCTTC.

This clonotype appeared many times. CDR3 nucleotide sequence: TGTGCCAGCAGTCCGCTTGAGGGAGAGACCCAGTACTTC. It encodes CASSPLEGETQYF. J is TRBJ2-5 and V is TRBV27; a weak D match, TRBD2 (5 bases). CDR1 and CDR2 from the germline V gene are MNHEY and SMNVEV (reference sequence). This CDR3 has 13 amino acids. V was trimmed by 5 bases and J by 4 bases, leaving 11 bases between them.

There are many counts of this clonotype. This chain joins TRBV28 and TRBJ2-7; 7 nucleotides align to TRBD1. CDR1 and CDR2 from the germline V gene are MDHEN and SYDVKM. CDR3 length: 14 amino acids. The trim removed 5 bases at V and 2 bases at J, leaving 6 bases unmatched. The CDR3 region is CASSPTGFAYEQYF. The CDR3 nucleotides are TGTGCCAGCAGTCCGACAGGGTTCGCCTACGAGCAGTACTTC. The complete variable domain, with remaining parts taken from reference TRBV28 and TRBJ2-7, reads DVKVTQSSRYLVKRTGEKVFLECVQDMDHENMFWYRQDPGLGLRLIYFSYDVKMKEKGDIPEGYSVSREKKERFSLILESASTNQTSMYLCASSPTGFAYEQYFGPGTRLTVT.

This CDR3 reads CASSQGGIYEQYV. CDR3 in DNA: TGTGCCAGCAGCCAAGGGGGCATCTACGAGCAGTACGTC. The V call is TRBV27, the J call TRBJ2-7; the match to TRBD1 covers 7 bases. J lost 3 bases, V lost 6 bases, and 5 bases had no gene match. The CDR3 sequence is 13 residues long. Germline assignment: CDR1 MNHEY and CDR2 SMNVEV (reference sequence).

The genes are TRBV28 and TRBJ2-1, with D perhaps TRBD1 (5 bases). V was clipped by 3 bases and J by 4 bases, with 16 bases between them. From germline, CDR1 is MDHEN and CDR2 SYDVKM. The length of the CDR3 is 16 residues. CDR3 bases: TGTGCCAGCAGTTTGCCCGGACGACAGACGTACAATGAGCAGTTCTTC. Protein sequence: CASSLPGRQTYNEQFF.

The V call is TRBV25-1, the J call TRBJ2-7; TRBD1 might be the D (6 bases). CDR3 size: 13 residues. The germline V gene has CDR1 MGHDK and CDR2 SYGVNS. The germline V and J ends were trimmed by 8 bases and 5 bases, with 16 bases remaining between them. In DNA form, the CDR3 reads TGTGCCAGCTCTAGAGGGGGTAGGGACGAGCAGTACTTC. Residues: CASSRGGRDEQYF.

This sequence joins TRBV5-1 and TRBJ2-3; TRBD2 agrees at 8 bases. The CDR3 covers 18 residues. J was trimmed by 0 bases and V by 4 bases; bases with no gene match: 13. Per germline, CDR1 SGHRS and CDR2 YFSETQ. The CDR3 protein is CASSSTGLAKRSTDTQYF. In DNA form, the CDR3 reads TGCGCCAGCAGCAGCACTGGACTAGCCAAGCGTAGCACAGATACGCAGTATTTT.

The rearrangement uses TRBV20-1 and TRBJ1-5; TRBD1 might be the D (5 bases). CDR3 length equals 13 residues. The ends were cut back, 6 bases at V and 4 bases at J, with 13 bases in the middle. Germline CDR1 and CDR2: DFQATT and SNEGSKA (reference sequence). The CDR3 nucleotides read TGCAGTGCAAAAAGGGGAGGAAATCAGCCCCAGCATTTT. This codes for CSAKRGGNQPQHF.

CDR3 sequence: CSASRVGNEQFF. The DNA for the CDR3 is TGCAGTGCCTCCAGGGTGGGGAATGAGCAGTTCTTC. This sequence joins TRBV20-1 and TRBJ2-1; the D gene is possibly TRBD1 (5 bases). In germline, CDR1 is DFQATT, CDR2 SNEGSKA (reference sequence). The CDR3 is made up of 12 amino acids. The V and J ends lost 6 bases and 7 bases respectively, with 13 bases between them.

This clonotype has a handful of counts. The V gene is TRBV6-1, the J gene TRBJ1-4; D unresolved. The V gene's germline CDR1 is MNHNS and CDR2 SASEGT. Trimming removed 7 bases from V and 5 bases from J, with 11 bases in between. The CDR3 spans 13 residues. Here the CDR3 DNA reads TGTGCCAGCATGAACACCAGGAATGAAAAACTGTTTTTT. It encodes CASMNTRNEKLFF.

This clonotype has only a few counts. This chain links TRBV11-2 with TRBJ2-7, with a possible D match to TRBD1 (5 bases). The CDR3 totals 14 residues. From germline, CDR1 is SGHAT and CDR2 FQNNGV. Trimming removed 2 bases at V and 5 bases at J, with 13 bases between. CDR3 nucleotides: TGTGCCAGCAGCTTATCTCAGGGAAGGAACGAGCAGTACGTC. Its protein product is CASSLSQGRNEQYV.

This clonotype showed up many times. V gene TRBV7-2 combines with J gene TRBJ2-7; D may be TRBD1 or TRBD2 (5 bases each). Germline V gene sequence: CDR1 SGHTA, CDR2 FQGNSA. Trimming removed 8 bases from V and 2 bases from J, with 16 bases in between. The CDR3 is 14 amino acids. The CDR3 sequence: CASSWGTTAYEQYF. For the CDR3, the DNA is TGTGCCAGCTCTTGGGGGACCACCGCCTACGAGCAGTACTTC.

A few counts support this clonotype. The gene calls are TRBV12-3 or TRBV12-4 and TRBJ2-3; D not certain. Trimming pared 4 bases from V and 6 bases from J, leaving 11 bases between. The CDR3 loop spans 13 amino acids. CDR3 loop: CASSWRRPDTQYF. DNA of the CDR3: TGTGCCAGCAGTTGGCGTCGCCCGGATACGCAGTATTTT.

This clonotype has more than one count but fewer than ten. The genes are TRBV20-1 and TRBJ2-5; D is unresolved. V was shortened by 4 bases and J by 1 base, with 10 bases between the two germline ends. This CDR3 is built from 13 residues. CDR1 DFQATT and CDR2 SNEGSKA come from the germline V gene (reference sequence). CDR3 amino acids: CSATPGIQETQYF. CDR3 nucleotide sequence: TGCAGTGCTACCCCAGGAATCCAAGAGACCCAGTACTTC.